A selection of T cell receptor beta chains follows, all from one sample in a study of vaccination effects on CD4 cells after COVID-19. Some clones are missing from TCRdb's copy, which holds only in-frame ones; the method was immunoSEQ multiplex PCR. The sample has 45,000 to 65,000 clones, about 78% seen once. No cognate antigen is known for these TCRs. The sample here was CD4+ T cells from PBMCs cultured without peptide, taken after COVID-19 vaccination. The receptors derive from a human donor who received a COVID-19 vaccine. Each CDR3 is given with its conserved first and last residue. The D gene is left open where the match is weak. A row's size may be missing; if present it is once, few, many or a size class.

clone_size: once
d_call: NA
j_call: TRBJ2-7
v_call: TRBV5-1
cdr3_nt: TGCGCCAGCAGCTTGGGACAGCCACCGGGACGGCAGTACTTC
cdr3_aa: CASSLGQPPGRQYF

clone_size: NA
d_call: NA
j_call: TRBJ1-6
v_call: TRBV9
cdr3_nt: TGTGCCAGCAGCGTGGGACTATTCGGTAATTCACCCCTCCACTTT
cdr3_aa: CASSVGLFGNSPLHF

clone_size: NA
d_call: NA
j_call: TRBJ2-1
v_call: TRBV15
cdr3_nt: TGTGCCACCAGCAGAGATTTTGGTGAGCAGTTCTTC
cdr3_aa: CATSRDFGEQFF

clone_size: few
d_call: NA
j_call: TRBJ1-1
v_call: TRBV7-9
cdr3_nt: TGTGCCAGCAGCATCGACGGGACGCAGGCTAACACTGAAGCTTTCTTT
cdr3_aa: CASSIDGTQANTEAFF

clone_size: NA
d_call: TRBD2
j_call: TRBJ2-1
v_call: TRBV2
cdr3_nt: TGTGCCAGCAGCCCTACCGGGAGGATCGTCTTGAGTGAGCAGTTCTTC
cdr3_aa: CASSPTGRIVLSEQFF

clone_size: many
d_call: NA
j_call: TRBJ1-6
v_call: TRBV3-1/TRBV3-2
cdr3_nt: TGTGCCAGCAGTCCGGGACATCTTACCCTCCACTTT
cdr3_aa: CASSPGHLTLHF

clone_size: NA
d_call: NA
j_call: TRBJ1-2
v_call: TRBV6-5
cdr3_nt: TGTGCCAGCACCACTCCCGGTGAAGGCTACACCTTC
cdr3_aa: CASTTPGEGYTF

clone_size: NA
d_call: NA
j_call: TRBJ1-1
v_call: TRBV3-1/TRBV3-2
cdr3_nt: TGTGCCAGCAGCCAAGGGGGCGGGTCCACTGAAGCTTTCTTT
cdr3_aa: CASSQGGGSTEAFF

clone_size: once
d_call: NA
j_call: TRBJ1-2
v_call: TRBV24-1
cdr3_nt: TGTGCCACCAGTGATCACCTGGGCTACACCTTC
cdr3_aa: CATSDHLGYTF

clone_size: NA
d_call: NA
j_call: TRBJ1-3
v_call: TRBV7-8
cdr3_nt: TGTGCCAGCAGCCACCGTGGCTCTGGAAACACCATATATTTT
cdr3_aa: CASSHRGSGNTIYF

clone_size: NA
d_call: TRBD1
j_call: TRBJ1-1
v_call: TRBV27
cdr3_nt: TGTGCCAGCAGGGCCGGGGACAGACGGGTTACTGAAGCTTTCTTT
cdr3_aa: CASRAGDRRVTEAFF

clone_size: NA
d_call: NA
j_call: TRBJ2-3
v_call: TRBV7-2
cdr3_nt: TGTGCCAGCAGCTTAGGGAGTCTCTGGGATACGCAGTATTTT
cdr3_aa: CASSLGSLWDTQYF

clone_size: NA
d_call: NA
j_call: TRBJ1-3
v_call: TRBV27
cdr3_nt: TGTGCCAGCAGTTTAGGGAGGTCCTCTGGAAACACCATATATTTT
cdr3_aa: CASSLGRSSGNTIYF

clone_size: NA
d_call: NA
j_call: TRBJ1-6
v_call: TRBV27
cdr3_nt: TGTGCCAGCAGTTTCGAGGGGAAAGGGACACCCCTCCACTTT
cdr3_aa: CASSFEGKGTPLHF

clone_size: NA
d_call: NA
j_call: TRBJ1-2
v_call: TRBV14
cdr3_nt: TGTGCCAGCAGCCTCTCGCGGAGGGGGGGCTACACCTTC
cdr3_aa: CASSLSRRGGYTF

clone_size: few
d_call: NA
j_call: TRBJ1-3
v_call: TRBV9
cdr3_nt: TGTGCCAGCAGCGTAGATCCTGCGGGACCTGGAAACACCATATATTTT
cdr3_aa: CASSVDPAGPGNTIYF

clone_size: NA
d_call: NA
j_call: TRBJ1-2
v_call: TRBV7-3
cdr3_nt: TGTGCCAGCAGCTTAACCCCCCGAGGTACCTTC
cdr3_aa: CASSLTPRGTF

clone_size: NA
d_call: NA
j_call: TRBJ1-1
v_call: TRBV6-1
cdr3_nt: TGTGCCAGCAGTGATTACGCGGGCACTGAAGCTTTCTTT
cdr3_aa: CASSDYAGTEAFF

clone_size: once
d_call: NA
j_call: TRBJ2-5
v_call: TRBV4-2
cdr3_nt: TGTGCCAGCAGCCAAGAGGTTCGTAGGCCGGGGGAGACCCAGTACTTC
cdr3_aa: CASSQEVRRPGETQYF

clone_size: NA
d_call: NA
j_call: TRBJ1-1
v_call: TRBV7-9
cdr3_nt: TGTGCCAGCAGCTTAGGTGGCGGCACTGAAGCTTTCTTT
cdr3_aa: CASSLGGGTEAFF

clone_size: NA
d_call: TRBD1
j_call: TRBJ1-4
v_call: TRBV15
cdr3_nt: TGTGCCACCAGTTCCAGGGGGCCAGATGAAAAACTGTTTTTT
cdr3_aa: CATSSRGPDEKLFF

clone_size: NA
d_call: NA
j_call: TRBJ1-6
v_call: TRBV3-1/TRBV3-2
cdr3_nt: TGTGCCAGCAGCCGAGGAGGGGGAGGCAATTCACCCCTCCACTTT
cdr3_aa: CASSRGGGGNSPLHF

clone_size: NA
d_call: TRBD1
j_call: TRBJ1-4
v_call: TRBV10-3
cdr3_nt: TGTGCCATCAGCCCCAGACAGGGGACAACTAATGAAAAACTGTTTTTT
cdr3_aa: CAISPRQGTTNEKLFF

clone_size: once
d_call: NA
j_call: TRBJ1-1
v_call: TRBV5-4
cdr3_nt: TGTGCCAGCAGCATAGGGACTGGGAGGGGCACTGAAGCTTTCTTT
cdr3_aa: CASSIGTGRGTEAFF

clone_size: few
d_call: TRBD1
j_call: TRBJ1-2
v_call: TRBV6-5
cdr3_nt: TGTGCCAGCAGTTTCGAGGGACAGGGGGCTCAACATGGCTACACCTTC
cdr3_aa: CASSFEGQGAQHGYTF